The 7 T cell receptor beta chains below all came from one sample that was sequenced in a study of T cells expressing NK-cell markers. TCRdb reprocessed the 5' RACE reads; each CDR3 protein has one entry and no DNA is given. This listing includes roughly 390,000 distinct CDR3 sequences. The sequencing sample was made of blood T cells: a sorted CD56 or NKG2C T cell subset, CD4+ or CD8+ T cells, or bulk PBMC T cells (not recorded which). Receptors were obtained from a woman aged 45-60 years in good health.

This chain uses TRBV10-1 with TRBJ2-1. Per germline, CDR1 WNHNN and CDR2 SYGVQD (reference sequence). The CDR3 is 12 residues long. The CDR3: CASRGRSFEQFF.

The chain's CDR3 is CASSFPKAGASTDTQYF. The chain joins TRBV4-1 to TRBJ2-3; the TRBD2 assignment by TCRdb is unverifiable without DNA. Germline V gives CDR1 MGHRA, CDR2 YSYEKL. The CDR3 is made up of 17 amino acids.

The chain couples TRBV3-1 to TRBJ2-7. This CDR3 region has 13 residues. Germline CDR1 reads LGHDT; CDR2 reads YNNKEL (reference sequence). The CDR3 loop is CASSPSTNYEQYF.

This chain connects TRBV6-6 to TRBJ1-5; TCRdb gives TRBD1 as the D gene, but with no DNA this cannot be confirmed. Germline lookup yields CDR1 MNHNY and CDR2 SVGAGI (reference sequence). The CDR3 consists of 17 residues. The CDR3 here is CASSSLDRASSNQPQHF.

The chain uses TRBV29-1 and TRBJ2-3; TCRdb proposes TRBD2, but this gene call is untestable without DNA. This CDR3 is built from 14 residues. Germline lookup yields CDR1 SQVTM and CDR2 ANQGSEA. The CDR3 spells CSVVDSGSTDTQYF.

The CDR3: CSAPGQERYGYTF. The chain couples TRBV20-1 to TRBJ1-2; the TCRdb call, TRBD1, lacks DNA for checking. Germline V lookup: CDR1 DFQATT, CDR2 SNEGSKA (reference sequence). There are 13 residues in the CDR3.

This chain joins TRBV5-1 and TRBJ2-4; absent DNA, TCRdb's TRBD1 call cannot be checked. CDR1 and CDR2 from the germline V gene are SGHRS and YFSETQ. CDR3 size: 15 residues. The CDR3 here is CASSLDTGTKNIQYF.